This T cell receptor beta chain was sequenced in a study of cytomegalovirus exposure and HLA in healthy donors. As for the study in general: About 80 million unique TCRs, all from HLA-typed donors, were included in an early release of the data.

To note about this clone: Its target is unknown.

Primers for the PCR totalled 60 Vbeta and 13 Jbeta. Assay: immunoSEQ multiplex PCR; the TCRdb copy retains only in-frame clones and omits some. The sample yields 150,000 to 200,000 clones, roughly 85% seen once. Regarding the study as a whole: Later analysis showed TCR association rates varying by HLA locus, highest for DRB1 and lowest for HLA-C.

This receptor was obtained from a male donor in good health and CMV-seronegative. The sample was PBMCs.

The CDR3 region is CASSEVSRGAYEQYF. As DNA, the CDR3 is TGCGCCAGCAGTGAGGTCTCCCGGGGGGCCTACGAGCAGTACTTC. This chain links TRBV10-1 with TRBJ2-7; 7 nucleotides agree with TRBD2. With 2 bases clipped from V and 2 bases from J, the junction kept 6 bases outside the gene matches. The CDR3 contains 15 residues. CDR1 is WNHNN, CDR2 SYGVQD, per germline (reference sequence).